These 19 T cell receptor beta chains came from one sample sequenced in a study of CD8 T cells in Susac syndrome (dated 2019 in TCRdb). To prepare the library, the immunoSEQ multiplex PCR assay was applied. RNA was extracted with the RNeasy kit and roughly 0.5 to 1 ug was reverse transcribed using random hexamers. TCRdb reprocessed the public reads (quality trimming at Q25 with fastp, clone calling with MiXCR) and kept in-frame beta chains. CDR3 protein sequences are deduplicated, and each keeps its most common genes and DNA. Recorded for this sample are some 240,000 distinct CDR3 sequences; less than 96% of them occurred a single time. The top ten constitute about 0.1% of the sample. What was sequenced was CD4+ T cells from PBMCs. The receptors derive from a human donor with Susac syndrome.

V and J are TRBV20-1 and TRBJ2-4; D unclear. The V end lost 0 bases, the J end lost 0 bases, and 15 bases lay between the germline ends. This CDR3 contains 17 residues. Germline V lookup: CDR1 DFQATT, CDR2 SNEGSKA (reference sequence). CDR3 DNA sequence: TGCAGTGCTAGAGAGGGTGTCGGTCTACTAGCCAAAAACATTCAGTACTTC. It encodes CSAREGVGLLAKNIQYF.

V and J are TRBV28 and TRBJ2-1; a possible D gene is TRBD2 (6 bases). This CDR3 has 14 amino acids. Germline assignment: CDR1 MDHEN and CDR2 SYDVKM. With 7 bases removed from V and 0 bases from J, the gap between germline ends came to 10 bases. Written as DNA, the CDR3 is TGTGCCAGCACGCGGGGCGGCTCCTACAATGAGCAGTTCTTC. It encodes CASTRGGSYNEQFF.

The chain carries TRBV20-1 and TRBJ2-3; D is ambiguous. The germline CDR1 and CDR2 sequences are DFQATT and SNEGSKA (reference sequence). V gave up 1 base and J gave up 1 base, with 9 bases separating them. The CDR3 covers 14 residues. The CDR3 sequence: CSARVPSGTDTQYF. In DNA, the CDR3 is TGCAGTGCTAGAGTGCCCTCTGGCACAGATACGCAGTATTTT.

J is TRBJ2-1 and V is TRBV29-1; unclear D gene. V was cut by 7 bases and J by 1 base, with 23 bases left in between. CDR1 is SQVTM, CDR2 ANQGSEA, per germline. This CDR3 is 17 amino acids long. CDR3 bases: TGCAGCGGCGGAGAGAGGAAAACCCTTAGTTCCTACAATGAGCAGTTCTTC. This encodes CSGGERKTLSSYNEQFF.

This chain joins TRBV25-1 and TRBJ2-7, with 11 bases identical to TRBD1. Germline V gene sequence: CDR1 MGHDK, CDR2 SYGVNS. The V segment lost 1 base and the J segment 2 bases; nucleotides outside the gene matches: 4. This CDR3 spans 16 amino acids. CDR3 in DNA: TGTGCCAGCAGTGAATTGGGGGGACAGGGGGCCTACGAGCAGTACTTC. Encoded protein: CASSELGGQGAYEQYF.

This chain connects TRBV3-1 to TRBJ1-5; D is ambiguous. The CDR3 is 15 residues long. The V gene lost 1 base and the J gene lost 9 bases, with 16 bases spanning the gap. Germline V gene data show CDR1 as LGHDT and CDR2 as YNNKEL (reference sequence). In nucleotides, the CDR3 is TGTGCCAGCAGCCAAGGAGGTCCTGGGCCGGGGCCCCAGCATTTT. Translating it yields CASSQGGPGPGPQHF.

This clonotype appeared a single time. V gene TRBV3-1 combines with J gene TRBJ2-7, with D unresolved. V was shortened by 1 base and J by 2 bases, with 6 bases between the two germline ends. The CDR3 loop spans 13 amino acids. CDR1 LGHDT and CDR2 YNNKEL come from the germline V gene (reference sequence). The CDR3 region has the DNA TGTGCCAGCAGCCAAGGGTTGCCCTACGAGCAGTACTTC. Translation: CASSQGLPYEQYF.

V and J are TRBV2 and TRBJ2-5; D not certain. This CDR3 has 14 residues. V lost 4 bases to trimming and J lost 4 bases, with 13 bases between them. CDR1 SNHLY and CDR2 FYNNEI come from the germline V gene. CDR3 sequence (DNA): TGTGCCAGCAGTGGATCAGGAGCTCGAGAGACCCAGTACTTC. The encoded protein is CASSGSGARETQYF.

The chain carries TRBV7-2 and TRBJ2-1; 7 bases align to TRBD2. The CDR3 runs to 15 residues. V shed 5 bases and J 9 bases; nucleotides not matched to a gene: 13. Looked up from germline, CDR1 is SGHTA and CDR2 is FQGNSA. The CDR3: CASSPPPPGLSEQFF. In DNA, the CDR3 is TGTGCCAGCAGCCCACCCCCACCGGGACTAAGTGAGCAGTTCTTC.

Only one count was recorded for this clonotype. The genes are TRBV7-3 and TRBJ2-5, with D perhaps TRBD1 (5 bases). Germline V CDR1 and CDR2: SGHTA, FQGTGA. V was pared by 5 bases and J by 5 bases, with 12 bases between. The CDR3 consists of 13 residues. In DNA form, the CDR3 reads TGTGCCAGCAGCCCCGTATGGGGCGAGACCCAGTACTTC. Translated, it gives CASSPVWGETQYF. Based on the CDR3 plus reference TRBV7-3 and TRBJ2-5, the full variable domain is GAGVSQTPSNKVTEKGKYVELRCDPISGHTALYWYRQSLGQGPEFLIYFQGTGAADDSGLPNDRFFAVRPEGSVSTLKIQRTERGDSAVYLCASSPVWGETQYFGPGTRLLVL.

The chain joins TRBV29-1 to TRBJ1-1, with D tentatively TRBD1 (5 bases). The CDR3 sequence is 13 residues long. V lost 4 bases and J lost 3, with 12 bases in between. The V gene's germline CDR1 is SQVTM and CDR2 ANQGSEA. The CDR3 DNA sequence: TGCAGCGTTGCCCATAAGACAGACACTGAAGCTTTCTTT. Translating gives CSVAHKTDTEAFF. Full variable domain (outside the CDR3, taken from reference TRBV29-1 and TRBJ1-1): SAVISQKPSRDICQRGTSLTIQCQVDSQVTMMFWYRQQPGQSLTLIATANQGSEATYESGFVIDKFPISRPNLTFSTLTVSNMSPEDSSIYLCSVAHKTDTEAFFGQGTRLTVV.

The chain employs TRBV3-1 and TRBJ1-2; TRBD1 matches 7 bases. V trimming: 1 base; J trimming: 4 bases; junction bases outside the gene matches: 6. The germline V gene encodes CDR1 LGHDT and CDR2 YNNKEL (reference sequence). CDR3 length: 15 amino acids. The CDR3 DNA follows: TGTGCCAGCAGCCAAGTCGGCAGGGGGACCTATGGCTACACCTTC. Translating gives CASSQVGRGTYGYTF.

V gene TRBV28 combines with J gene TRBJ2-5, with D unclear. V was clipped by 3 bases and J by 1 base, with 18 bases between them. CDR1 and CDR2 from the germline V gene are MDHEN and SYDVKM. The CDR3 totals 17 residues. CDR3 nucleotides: TGTGCCAGCAGTTTTTGGCGGCTTCGGACGGTCCAAGAGACCCAGTACTTC. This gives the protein CASSFWRLRTVQETQYF.

This CDR3 is CASSIGTDLYEQYF. In DNA, the CDR3 is TGTGCCAGTAGTATCGGGACAGACCTGTACGAGCAGTACTTC. The chain joins TRBV19 to TRBJ2-7; the match to TRBD1 covers 7 bases. V lost 3 bases to trimming and J lost 4 bases; unmatched junction nucleotides: 6. Germline CDR1 is LNHDA and CDR2 is SQIVND (reference sequence). This CDR3 contains 14 residues.

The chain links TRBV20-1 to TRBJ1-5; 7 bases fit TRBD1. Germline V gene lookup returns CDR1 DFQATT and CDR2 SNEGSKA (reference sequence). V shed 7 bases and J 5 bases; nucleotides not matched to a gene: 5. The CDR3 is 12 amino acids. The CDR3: CSGAGGDQPQHF. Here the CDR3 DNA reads TGCAGTGGGGCAGGGGGGGATCAGCCCCAGCATTTT.

The CDR3 here is CASSQERQGLKNIQYF. DNA of the CDR3: TGCGCCAGCAGCCAAGAGCGACAGGGCCTCAAAAACATTCAGTACTTC. The rearrangement uses TRBV4-1 and TRBJ2-4, with TRBD1 matching over 7 bases. Germline assignment: CDR1 MGHRA and CDR2 YSYEKL. The ends lost 0 bases at V and 3 bases at J; junction bases unmatched: 5. The length of the CDR3 is 16 residues.

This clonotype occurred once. CDR3 coding DNA: TGCAGTGCTAGGGGACTAGCGGGAGCTGGAGAGACCCAGTACTTC. The encoded protein is CSARGLAGAGETQYF. V and J are TRBV20-1 and TRBJ2-5; 14 positions match TRBD2. Germline values: CDR1 DFQATT, CDR2 SNEGSKA (reference sequence). The CDR3 totals 15 residues. Trimming removed 3 bases from V and 4 bases from J; junction bases left unmatched: 4.

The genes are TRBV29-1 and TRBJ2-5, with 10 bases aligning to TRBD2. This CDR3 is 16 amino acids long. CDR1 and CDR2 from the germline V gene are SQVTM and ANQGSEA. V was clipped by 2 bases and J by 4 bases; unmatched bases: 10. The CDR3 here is CSVERLAGVVGETQYF. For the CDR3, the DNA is TGCAGCGTTGAAAGGCTAGCGGGAGTGGTCGGAGAGACCCAGTACTTC.

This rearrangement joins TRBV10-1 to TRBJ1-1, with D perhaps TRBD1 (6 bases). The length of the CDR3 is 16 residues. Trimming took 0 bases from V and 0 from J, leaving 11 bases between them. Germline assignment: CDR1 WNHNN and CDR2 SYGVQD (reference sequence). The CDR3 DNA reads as TGCGCCAGCAGTGAGTCGGGACAAGGGATGAACACTGAAGCTTTCTTT. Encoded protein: CASSESGQGMNTEAFF.